The source of this T cell receptor beta chain is a study of regulatory T cells in long-lasting Graves disease. Building of the TCR beta libraries involved iRepertoire HTBI primers and Arm-PCR of CDR3 regions. Using its own MiXCR run on the multiplex PCR reads, TCRdb lists one record per CDR3 protein. The table has over 200,000 distinct CDR3 sequences, approximately 20% seen once; the top ten hold approximately 20%. This clonotype was observed at least ten times. Time point meaning: newly diagnosed GD, antithyroid drugs for less than 3 months. PBMC RNA served as the TCR library source. The receptor was isolated from a female donor with Graves disease. The specimen comprised peripheral blood mononuclear cells (PBMCs), sampled at new diagnosis, from a patient treated with antithyroid drugs.

In DNA, the CDR3 is TGTGCCAGCAGTTTCCGCGGGCCGGGGGATAAGCCCCAGCATTTT. Its translation: CASSFRGPGDKPQHF. This chain uses TRBV27 with TRBJ1-5; TRBD1 is a possible D gene (5 bases). Germline V gene lookup returns CDR1 MNHEY and CDR2 SMNVEV (reference sequence). The CDR3 covers 15 residues. V was trimmed by 3 bases and J by 8 bases, leaving 17 bases between them.